This TCR beta chain was profiled in a study of T cell responses to AZD1222 COVID-19 vaccine. General study findings and limits: Within unmutated variant regions lay the reported targets of nearly half of spike-specific TCRs. Spike-spanning, vaccine-associated CD4 TCRs were dominant at 160-218 and 743-854. White British donors predominated, females outnumbered males, and clonal diversity was possibly underestimated.

This clone was observed once. Antigen specificity is unknown. V shed 4 bases and J shed 5 bases, with 9 bases lying between them. The CDR3 totals 12 residues. Looked up from germline, CDR1 is SGHNT and CDR2 is YYREEE (reference sequence). TCRdb's table, derived via immunoSEQ multiplex PCR, lists solely in-frame clones and lacks some. The sample gives 100,000 or so clones, about 88% of which show up once; roughly 45% is in the top ten. Sample: peripheral blood, taken 28 days after the second AZD1222 dose. This sequence was found in an adult who received the AZD1222 COVID-19 vaccine. The chain joins TRBV5-4 to TRBJ2-5; no firm D call. DNA for the CDR3: TGTGCCAGCAGCCAAATTGGCGAGACCCAGTACTTC. It encodes CASSQIGETQYF.